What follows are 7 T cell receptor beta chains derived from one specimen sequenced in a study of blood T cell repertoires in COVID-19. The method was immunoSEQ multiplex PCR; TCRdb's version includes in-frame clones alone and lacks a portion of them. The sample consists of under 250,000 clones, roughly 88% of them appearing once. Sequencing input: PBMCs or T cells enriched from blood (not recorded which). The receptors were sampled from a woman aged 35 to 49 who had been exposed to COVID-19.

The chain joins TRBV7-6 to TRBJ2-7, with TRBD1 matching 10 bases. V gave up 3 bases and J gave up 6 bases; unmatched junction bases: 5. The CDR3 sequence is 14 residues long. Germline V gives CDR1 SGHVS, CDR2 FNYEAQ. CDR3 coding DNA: TGTGCCAGCAGCTTGACAGGGGGCACAGGCGAGCAGTACTTC. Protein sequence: CASSLTGGTGEQYF. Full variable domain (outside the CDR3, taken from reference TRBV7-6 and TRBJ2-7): GAGVSQSPRYKVTKRGQDVALRCDPISGHVSLYWYRQALGQGPEFLTYFNYEAQQDKSGLPNDRFSAERPEGSISTLTIQRTEQRDSAMYRCASSLTGGTGEQYFGPGTRLTVT.

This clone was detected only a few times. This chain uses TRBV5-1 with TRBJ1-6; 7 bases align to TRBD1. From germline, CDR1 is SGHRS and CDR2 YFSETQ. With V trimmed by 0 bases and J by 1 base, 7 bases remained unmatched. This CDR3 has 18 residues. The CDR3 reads CASSLEVRGWSYNSPLHF. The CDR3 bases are TGCGCCAGCAGCTTGGAGGTCAGGGGGTGGTCCTATAATTCACCCCTCCACTTT. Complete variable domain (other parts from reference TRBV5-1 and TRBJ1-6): KAGVTQTPRYLIKTRGQQVTLSCSPISGHRSVSWYQQTPGQGLQFLFEYFSETQRNKGNFPGRFSGRQFSNSRSEMNVSTLELGDSALYLCASSLEVRGWSYNSPLHFGNGTRLTVT.

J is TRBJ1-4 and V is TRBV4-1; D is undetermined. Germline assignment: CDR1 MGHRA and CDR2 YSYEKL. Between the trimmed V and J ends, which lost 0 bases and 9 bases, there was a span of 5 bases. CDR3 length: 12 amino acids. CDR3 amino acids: CASSQDFQKLFF. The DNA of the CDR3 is TGCGCCAGCAGCCAAGACTTCCAAAAACTGTTTTTT.

The CDR3 spells CASRQHKGLADRNTGELFF. The CDR3 DNA follows: TGTGCCAGCAGGCAGCACAAAGGACTAGCGGACCGCAACACCGGGGAGCTGTTTTTT. The V gene is TRBV5-6, the J gene TRBJ2-2, with TRBD2 matching 10 bases. The V gene's germline CDR1 is SGHDT and CDR2 YYEEEE. The CDR3 extends over 19 amino acids. With 5 bases clipped from V and 2 bases from J, the junction kept 15 bases outside the gene matches.

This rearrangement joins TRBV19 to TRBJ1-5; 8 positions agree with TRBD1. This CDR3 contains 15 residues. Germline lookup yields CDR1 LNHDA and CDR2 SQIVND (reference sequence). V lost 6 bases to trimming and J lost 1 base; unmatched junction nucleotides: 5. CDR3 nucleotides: TGTGCCAGTAGCCCGACAGGGGCCAGCAATCAGCCCCAGCATTTT. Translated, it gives CASSPTGASNQPQHF.

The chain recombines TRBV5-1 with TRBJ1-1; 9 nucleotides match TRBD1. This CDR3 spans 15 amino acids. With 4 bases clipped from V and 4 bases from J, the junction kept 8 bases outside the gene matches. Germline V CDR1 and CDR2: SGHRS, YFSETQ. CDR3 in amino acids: CASSPVPGQGTEAFF. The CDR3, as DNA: TGCGCCAGCAGCCCGGTACCGGGACAGGGCACTGAAGCTTTCTTT.

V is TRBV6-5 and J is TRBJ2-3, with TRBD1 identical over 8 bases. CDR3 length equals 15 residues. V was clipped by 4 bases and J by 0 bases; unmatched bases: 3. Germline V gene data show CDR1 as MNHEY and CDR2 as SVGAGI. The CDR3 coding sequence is TGTGCCAGCAGTTTAACAGGGGGGAGCACAGATACGCAGTATTTT. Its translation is CASSLTGGSTDTQYF.